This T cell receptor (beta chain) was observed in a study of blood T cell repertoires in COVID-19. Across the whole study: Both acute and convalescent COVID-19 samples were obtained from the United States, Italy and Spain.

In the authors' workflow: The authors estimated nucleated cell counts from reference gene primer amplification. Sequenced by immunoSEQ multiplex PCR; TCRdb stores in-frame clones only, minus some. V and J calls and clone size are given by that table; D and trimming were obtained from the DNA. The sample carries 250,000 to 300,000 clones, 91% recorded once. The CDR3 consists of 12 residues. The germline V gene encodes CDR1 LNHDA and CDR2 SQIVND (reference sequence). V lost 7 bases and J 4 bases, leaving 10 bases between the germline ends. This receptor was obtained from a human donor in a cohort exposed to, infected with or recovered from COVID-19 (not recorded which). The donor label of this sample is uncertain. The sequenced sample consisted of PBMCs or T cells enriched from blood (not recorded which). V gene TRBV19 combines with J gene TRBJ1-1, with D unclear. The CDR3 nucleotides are TGTGCCAGTAAGGCGGGAGGCACTGAAGCTTTCTTT. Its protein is CASKAGGTEAFF. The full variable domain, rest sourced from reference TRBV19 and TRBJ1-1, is DGGITQSPKYLFRKEGQNVTLSCEQNLNHDAMYWYRQDPGQGLRLIYYSQIVNDFQKGDIAEGYSVSREKKESFPLTVTSAQKNPTAFYLCASKAGGTEAFFGQGTRLTVV.